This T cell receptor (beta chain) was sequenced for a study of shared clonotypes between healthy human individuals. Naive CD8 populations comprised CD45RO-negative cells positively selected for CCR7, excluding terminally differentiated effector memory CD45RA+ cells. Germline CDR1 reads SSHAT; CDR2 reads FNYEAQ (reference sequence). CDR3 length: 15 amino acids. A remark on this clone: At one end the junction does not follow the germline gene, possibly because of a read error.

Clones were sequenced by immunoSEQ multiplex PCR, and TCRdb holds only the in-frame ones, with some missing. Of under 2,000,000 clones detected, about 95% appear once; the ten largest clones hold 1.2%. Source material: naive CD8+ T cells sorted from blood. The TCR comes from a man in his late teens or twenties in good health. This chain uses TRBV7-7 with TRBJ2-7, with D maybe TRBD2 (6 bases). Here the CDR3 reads CASSLAVGGSYEQYF. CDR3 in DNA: TGTGCTAGCAGCTTAGCGGTCGGGGGCTCCTACGAGCAGTACTTC.